Following are 10 T cell receptor beta chains from one sample sequenced in a study of neoadjuvant anti-PD-1 for oral cavity cancer. Clones were sequenced by immunoSEQ multiplex PCR, and TCRdb holds only the in-frame ones, with some missing. The table has 11,000 to 15,000 clones, around 75% seen once; the top ten hold approximately 3%. Sequenced material: PBMCs, taken before nivolumab (anti-PD-1) treatment. These receptors were collected from a person aged 40-85 years with oral cavity squamous cell carcinoma.

This clone was found a few times. The V gene is TRBV7-3, the J gene TRBJ1-5; TRBD1 is a possible D gene (6 bases). The length of the CDR3 is 13 residues. The ends were cut back, 2 bases at V and 13 bases at J, with 15 bases in the middle. CDR1 and CDR2 (germline): SGHTA, FQGTGA. CDR3 in amino acids: CASSLERDTEQHF. As DNA, the CDR3 is TGTGCCAGCAGCTTAGAAAGGGACACCGAACAGCATTTT.

The V and J genes are TRBV6-6 and TRBJ2-1; 7 bases line up with TRBD2. Per the germline V gene, CDR1 is MNHNY and CDR2 is SVGAGI (reference sequence). V was clipped by 4 bases and J by 3 bases; unmatched bases: 9. The CDR3 has 16 amino acids. For the CDR3, the DNA is TGTGCCAGCAGTTGGGGCGCGGGAGTGCTCTACAATGAGCAGTTCTTC. Translated, it gives CASSWGAGVLYNEQFF.

The CDR3 here is CAWSVGGTTVREQYF. In DNA form, the CDR3 reads TGTGCCTGGAGTGTAGGTGGGACAACGGTAAGGGAGCAGTACTTC. This sequence joins TRBV30 and TRBJ2-7, with a weak D call TRBD1 (6 bases). V was clipped by 0 bases and J by 7 bases, with 19 bases between them. CDR3 length: 15 amino acids. From germline, CDR1 is GTSNPN and CDR2 SVGIG (reference sequence).

This chain joins TRBV30 and TRBJ2-5; 7 positions match TRBD2. J gave up 7 bases and V 1 base, and 0 bases lay outside the gene matches. Germline-derived CDR1 and CDR2 are GTSNPN and SVGIG (reference sequence). The length of the CDR3 is 11 residues. CDR3 bases: TGTGCCTGGAGTGGGGGGGGGACCCAGTACTTC. Amino acids: CAWSGGGTQYF.

The V gene is TRBV7-7, the J gene TRBJ2-3; 8 bases match TRBD2. V shed 5 bases, J shed 2 bases, and the junction held 9 bases outside the gene matches. CDR1 is SSHAT and CDR2 is FNYEAQ in the germline V gene (reference sequence). CDR3 length: 16 amino acids. As DNA, the CDR3 is TGTGCCAGCAGCCCGGGGGGCGGGAGGAACACAGATACGCAGTATTTT. This codes for CASSPGGGRNTDTQYF.

The rearrangement joins TRBV5-1 to TRBJ2-3; 10 bases agree with TRBD1. CDR1 is SGHRS, CDR2 YFSETQ, per germline. Germline trimming cut 4 bases from V and 5 bases from J; bases unmatched to any gene: 7. The CDR3 is 15 residues long. The CDR3 region is CASSQTGGEVDTQYF. CDR3 DNA: TGCGCCAGCAGCCAGACAGGGGGCGAGGTAGATACGCAGTATTTT.

The chain joins TRBV18 to TRBJ2-5; D is uncertain. Germline CDR1 KGHSH, CDR2 LQKENI. Trimming left V 2 bases short and J 0 bases short, with 7 bases between. The CDR3 has 14 residues. The CDR3 bases are TGTGCCAGCTCACCAACGGGCAACCAAGAGACCCAGTACTTC. It codes for CASSPTGNQETQYF. Looking up the rest from reference TRBV18 and TRBJ2-5 gives the full variable domain: NAGVMQNPRHLVRRRGQEARLRCSPMKGHSHVYWYRQLPEEGLKFMVYLQKENIIDESGMPKERFSAEFPKEGPSILRIQQVVRGDSAAYFCASSPTGNQETQYFGPGTRLLVL.

This sequence joins TRBV11-2 and TRBJ2-2; D may be TRBD2 (6 bases). The germline V gene encodes CDR1 SGHAT and CDR2 FQNNGV. The germline V and J ends were trimmed by 0 bases and 7 bases, with 18 bases remaining between them. The CDR3 has 17 amino acids. The CDR3 protein is CASSLEPGASPNGELFF. The CDR3 coding sequence is TGTGCCAGCAGCTTAGAACCGGGAGCCTCACCAAACGGGGAGCTGTTTTTT.

This chain uses TRBV6-5 with TRBJ1-2; possibly TRBD1 for D (5 bases). Trimming removed 2 bases from V and 4 bases from J, with 14 bases in between. This CDR3 is built from 15 residues. Germline lookup yields CDR1 MNHEY and CDR2 SVGAGI. The CDR3 region has the DNA TGTGCCAGCAGTTACCAGACAGAATGGGGCTATGGCTACACCTTC. Translating it yields CASSYQTEWGYGYTF.

This clone came up once. The V call is TRBV30, the J call TRBJ2-2, with D uncertain. V was trimmed by 0 bases and J by 9 bases, leaving 11 bases between them. The CDR3 is 13 residues long. CDR1 and CDR2 from the germline V gene are GTSNPN and SVGIG (reference sequence). CDR3 amino acids: CAWSVQIRRELFF. CDR3 DNA: TGTGCCTGGAGTGTACAAATCCGAAGGGAGCTGTTTTTT.